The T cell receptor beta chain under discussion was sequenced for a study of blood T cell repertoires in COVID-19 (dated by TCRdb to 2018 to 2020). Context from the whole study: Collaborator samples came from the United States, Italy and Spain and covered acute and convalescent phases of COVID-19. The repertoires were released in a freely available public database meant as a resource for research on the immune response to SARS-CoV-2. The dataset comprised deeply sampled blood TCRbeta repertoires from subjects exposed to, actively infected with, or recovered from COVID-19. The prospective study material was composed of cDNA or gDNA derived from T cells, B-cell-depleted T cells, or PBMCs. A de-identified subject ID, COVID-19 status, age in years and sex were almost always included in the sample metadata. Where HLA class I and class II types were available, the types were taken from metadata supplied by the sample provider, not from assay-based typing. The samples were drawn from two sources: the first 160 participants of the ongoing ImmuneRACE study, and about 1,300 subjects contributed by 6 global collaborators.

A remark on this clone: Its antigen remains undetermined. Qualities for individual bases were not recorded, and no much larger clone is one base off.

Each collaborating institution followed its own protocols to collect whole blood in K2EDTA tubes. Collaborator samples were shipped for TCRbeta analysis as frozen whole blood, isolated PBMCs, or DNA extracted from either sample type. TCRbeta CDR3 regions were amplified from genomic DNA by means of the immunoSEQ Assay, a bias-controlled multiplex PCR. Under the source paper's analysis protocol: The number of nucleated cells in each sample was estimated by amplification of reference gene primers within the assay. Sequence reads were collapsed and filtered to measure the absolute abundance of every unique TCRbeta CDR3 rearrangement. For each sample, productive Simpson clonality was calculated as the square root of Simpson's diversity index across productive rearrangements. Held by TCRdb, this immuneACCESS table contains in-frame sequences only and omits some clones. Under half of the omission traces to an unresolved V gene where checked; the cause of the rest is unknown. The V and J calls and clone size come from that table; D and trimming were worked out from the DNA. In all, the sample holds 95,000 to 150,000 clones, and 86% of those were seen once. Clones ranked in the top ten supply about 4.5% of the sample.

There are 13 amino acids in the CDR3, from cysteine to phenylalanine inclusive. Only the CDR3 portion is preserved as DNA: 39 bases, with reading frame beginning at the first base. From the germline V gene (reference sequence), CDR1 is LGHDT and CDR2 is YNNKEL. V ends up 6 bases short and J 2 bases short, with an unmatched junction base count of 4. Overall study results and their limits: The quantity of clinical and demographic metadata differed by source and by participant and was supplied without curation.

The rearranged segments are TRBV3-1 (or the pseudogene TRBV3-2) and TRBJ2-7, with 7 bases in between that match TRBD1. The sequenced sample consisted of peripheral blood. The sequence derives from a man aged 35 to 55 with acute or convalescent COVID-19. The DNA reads TGTGCCAGCAGTCGGGGACAGACCTACGAGCAGTACTTC. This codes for CASSRGQTYEQYF.